Below, one T cell receptor beta chain is given with its context. Its antigen is still unknown. This sample is part of a study of shared clonotypes between healthy human individuals. Across the whole study: Sampling drew on donors who were a couple of women and a few men aged 18 to 49. Findings and caveats of the study: Clonotype sharing among donors, it was expected, would be affected by sequencing depth.

Libraries were prepared by immunoSEQ multiplex PCR; TCRdb keeps only in-frame clonotypes and omits some of them. This table has fewer than 3 million clones, 80% to 95% appearing once. With 4 bases removed from V and 4 bases from J, the gap between germline ends came to 16 bases. CDR3 length: 15 amino acids. CDR1 LGHNA and CDR2 YSLEER come from the germline V gene. The chain is built from TRBV4-3 and TRBJ1-1, with D possibly TRBD1 on 5 matching bases. The TCR comes from a man in his late teens or twenties in good health. Some clones in this sample may be carry-over from other donors' samples. The specimen sequenced was naive CD4+ T cells from PBMCs. The subset was: CD45RA+ positively selected. CDR3 sequence: CASSLLGNGGTEAFF. CDR3 sequence (DNA): TGCGCCAGCAGCCTCTTGGGAAATGGGGGCACTGAAGCTTTCTTT.